This T cell receptor beta chain was identified during a study of blood T cell repertoires in COVID-19. Study in general: Sources were T cells, B-cell-depleted T cells, or PBMCs; the material itself was cDNA or gDNA.

Source study methods: Reference gene primer amplification yielded estimated nucleated cell counts. Repertoires were generated with immunoSEQ multiplex PCR, while TCRdb's copy carries only in-frame clones and drops some. V, J and clone size are taken as reported in that table, and D and trimming were inferred from the DNA itself. The repertoire holds hundreds of thousands of clones, with 86% as singletons. There are 16 residues in the CDR3. Losses at the gene ends were 6 bases for V and 10 bases for J; bases not matched to a gene: 15. From germline, CDR1 is SNHLY and CDR2 FYNNEI. The chain couples TRBV2 to TRBJ1-4, with 9 bases matching TRBD1. The TCR was taken from a woman aged 25 to 45 with active or convalescent COVID-19. Source material: peripheral blood. The CDR3 sequence is CASSPGDRAFLRKLFF. CDR3 nucleotides: TGTGCCAGCAGCCCCGGGGACAGGGCGTTCTTGAGAAAACTGTTTTTT.